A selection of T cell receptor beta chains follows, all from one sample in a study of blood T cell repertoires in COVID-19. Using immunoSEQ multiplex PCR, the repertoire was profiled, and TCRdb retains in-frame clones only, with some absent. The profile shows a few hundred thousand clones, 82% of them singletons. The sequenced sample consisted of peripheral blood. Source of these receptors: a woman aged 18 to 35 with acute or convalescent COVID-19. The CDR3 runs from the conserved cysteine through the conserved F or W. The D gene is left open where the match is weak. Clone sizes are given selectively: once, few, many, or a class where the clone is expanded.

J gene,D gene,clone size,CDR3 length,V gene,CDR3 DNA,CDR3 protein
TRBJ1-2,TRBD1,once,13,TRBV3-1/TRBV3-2,TGTGCCAGCAGCCCGGACAGGGGAAATGGCTACACCTTC,CASSPDRGNGYTF
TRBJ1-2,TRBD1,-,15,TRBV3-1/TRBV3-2,TGTGCCAGCAGCCAAGCGGGACAGGGTCAATATGGCTACACCTTC,CASSQAGQGQYGYTF
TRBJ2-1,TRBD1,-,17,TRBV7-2,TGTGCCAGCAGCTTAGCGTTCCCGGGACAGGGGGCAAATGAGCAGTTCTTC,CASSLAFPGQGANEQFF
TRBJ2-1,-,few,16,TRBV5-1,TGCGCCAGCAGCTTAATCGTGGGAGATTTGTACAATGAGCAGTTCTTC,CASSLIVGDLYNEQFF
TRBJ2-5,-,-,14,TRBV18,TGTGCCAGCTCACTCATGGCAGGGGAAGAGACCCAGTACTTC,CASSLMAGEETQYF
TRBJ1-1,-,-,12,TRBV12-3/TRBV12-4,TGTGCCAGCAATTACGGGGGCACTGAAGCTTTCTTT,CASNYGGTEAFF
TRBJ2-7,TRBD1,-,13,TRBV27,TGTGCCAGCAGACCTGGGGGACAGAACGAGCAGTACTTC,CASRPGGQNEQYF
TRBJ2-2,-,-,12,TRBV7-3,TGTGCCAGCTCCTCGTCCGCCGGGGAGCTGTTTTTT,CASSSSAGELFF
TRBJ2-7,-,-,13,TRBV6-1,TGTGCCAGCAGTGAAGTTCCTCAGGGGGAGCAGTACTTC,CASSEVPQGEQYF
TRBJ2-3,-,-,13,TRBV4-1,TGCGCCAGCAGCCAATCCCAGGGGGATACGCAGTATTTT,CASSQSQGDTQYF
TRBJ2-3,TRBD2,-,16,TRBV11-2,TGTGCCAGCAGCTTAGATATAGCGGGAGAACGTCCGGGGGGGTATTTT,CASSLDIAGERPGGYF
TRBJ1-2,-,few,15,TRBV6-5,TGTGCCAGCAGCGCCATCGACAGGTTCCTCTATGGCTACACCTTC,CASSAIDRFLYGYTF
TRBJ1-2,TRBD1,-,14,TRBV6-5,TGTGCCAGCAGTTCTCGGACAGGGTTGGGTGGCTACACCTTC,CASSSRTGLGGYTF
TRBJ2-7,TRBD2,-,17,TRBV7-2,TGTGCCAGCAGCTTACGAGTGGGAGGGAGTCCCGCCTACGAGCAGTACTTC,CASSLRVGGSPAYEQYF
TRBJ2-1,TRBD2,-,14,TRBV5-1,TGCGCCAGCCGGGTAAGCGGGAGCTACAATGAGCAGTTCTTC,CASRVSGSYNEQFF
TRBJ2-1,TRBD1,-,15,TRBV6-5,TGTGCCACCCTACCGGACAGGGGTCGTGACAATGAGCAGTTCTTC,CATLPDRGRDNEQFF
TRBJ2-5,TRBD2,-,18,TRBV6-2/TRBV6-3,TGTGCCAGCAGTTACGAAAGGGGAGGGTCTCGCTCACAAGAGACCCAGTACTTC,CASSYERGGSRSQETQYF
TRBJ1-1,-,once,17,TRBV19,TGTGCCAGTAGGCGATGGGGGGGCTGGACAAAGAACACTGAAGCTTTCTTT,CASRRWGGWTKNTEAFF
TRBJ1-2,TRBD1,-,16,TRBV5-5,TGTGCCAGCAGCTACGGACCGGGACAGGACCCTCTTGGCTACACCTTC,CASSYGPGQDPLGYTF
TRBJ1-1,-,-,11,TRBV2,TGTGCCACGGCAGGGAACACTGAAGCTTTCTTT,CATAGNTEAFF